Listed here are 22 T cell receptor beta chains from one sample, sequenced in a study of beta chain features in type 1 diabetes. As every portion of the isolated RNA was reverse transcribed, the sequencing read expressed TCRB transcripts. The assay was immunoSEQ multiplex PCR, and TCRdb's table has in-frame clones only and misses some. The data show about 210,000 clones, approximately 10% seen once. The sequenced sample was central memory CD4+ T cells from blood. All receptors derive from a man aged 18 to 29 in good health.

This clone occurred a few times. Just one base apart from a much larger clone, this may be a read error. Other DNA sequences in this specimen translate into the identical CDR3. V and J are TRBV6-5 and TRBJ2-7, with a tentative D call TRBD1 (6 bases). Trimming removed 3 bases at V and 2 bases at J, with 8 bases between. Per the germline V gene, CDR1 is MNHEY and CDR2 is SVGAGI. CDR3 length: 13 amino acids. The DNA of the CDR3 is TGTGCCAGCAGTTATCGACAGGCCTACGAGCAGTACTTC. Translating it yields CASSYRQAYEQYF.

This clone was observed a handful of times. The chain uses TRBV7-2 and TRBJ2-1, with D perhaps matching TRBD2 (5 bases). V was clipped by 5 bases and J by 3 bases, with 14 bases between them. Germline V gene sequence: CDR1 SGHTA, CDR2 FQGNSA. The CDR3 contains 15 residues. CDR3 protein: CASSQDSIIYNEQFF. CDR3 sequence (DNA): TGTGCCAGCAGCCAGGACTCAATTATCTACAATGAGCAGTTCTTC.

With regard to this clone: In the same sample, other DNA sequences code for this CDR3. The CDR3: CASSLDRYEQYF. The CDR3 DNA sequence: TGTGCCAGCAGCTTAGACAGATACGAGCAGTACTTC. The genes are TRBV11-2 and TRBJ2-7; D gene unclear. Per the germline V gene, CDR1 is SGHAT and CDR2 is FQNNGV. V dropped 0 bases and J dropped 4 bases, with 4 bases sitting between them. CDR3 length equals 12 residues.

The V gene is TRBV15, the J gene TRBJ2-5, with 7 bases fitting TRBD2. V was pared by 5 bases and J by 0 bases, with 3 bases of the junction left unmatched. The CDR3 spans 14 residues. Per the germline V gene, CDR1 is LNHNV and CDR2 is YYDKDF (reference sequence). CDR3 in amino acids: CATSLGGDQETQYF. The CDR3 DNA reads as TGTGCCACCAGCCTTGGGGGGGACCAAGAGACCCAGTACTTC.

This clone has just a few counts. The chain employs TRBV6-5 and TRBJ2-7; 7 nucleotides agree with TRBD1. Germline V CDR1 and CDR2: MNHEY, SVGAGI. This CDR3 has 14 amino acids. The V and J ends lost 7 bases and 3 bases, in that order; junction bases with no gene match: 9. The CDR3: CASNPTTGRYEQYF. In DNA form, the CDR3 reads TGTGCCAGCAATCCGACGACAGGGCGCTACGAGCAGTACTTC.

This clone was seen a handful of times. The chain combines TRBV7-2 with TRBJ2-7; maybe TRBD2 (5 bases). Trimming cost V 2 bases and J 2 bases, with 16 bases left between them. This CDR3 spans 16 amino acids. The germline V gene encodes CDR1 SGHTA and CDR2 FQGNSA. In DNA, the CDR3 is TGTGCCAGCAGCTTACGCGGCGGGTACCCCGCCTACGAGCAGTACTTC. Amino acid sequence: CASSLRGGYPAYEQYF.

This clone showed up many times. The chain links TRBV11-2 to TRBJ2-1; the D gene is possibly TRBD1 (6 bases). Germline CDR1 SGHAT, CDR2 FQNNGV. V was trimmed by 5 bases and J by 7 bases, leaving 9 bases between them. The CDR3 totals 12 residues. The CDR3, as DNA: TGTGCCAGCAGCCGCGACAGGAATGAGCAGTTCTTC. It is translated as CASSRDRNEQFF.

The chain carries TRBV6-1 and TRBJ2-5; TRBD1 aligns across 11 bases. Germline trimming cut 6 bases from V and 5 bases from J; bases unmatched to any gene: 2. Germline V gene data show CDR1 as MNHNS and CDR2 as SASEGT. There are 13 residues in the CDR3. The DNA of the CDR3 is TGTGCCAGCAGAAGGACAGGGGGCGAGACCCAGTACTTC. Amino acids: CASRRTGGETQYF.

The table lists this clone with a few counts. CDR3 region: CAWTQGETQYF. The CDR3 nucleotides are TGTGCCTGGACCCAGGGGGAGACCCAGTACTTC. The chain couples TRBV30 to TRBJ2-7, with D perhaps TRBD1 (6 bases). The tail of the sequence fits TRBJ2-5 better, so the J call may be wrong. The CDR3 runs 11 residues. Germline CDR1 is GTSNPN and CDR2 is SVGIG (reference sequence).

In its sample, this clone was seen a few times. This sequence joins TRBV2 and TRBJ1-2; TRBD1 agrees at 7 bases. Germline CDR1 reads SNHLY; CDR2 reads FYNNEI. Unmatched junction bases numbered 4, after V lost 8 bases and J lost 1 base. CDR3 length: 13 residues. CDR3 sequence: CASHRDSNYGYTF. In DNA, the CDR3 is TGTGCCAGCCACCGGGACAGTAACTATGGCTACACCTTC.

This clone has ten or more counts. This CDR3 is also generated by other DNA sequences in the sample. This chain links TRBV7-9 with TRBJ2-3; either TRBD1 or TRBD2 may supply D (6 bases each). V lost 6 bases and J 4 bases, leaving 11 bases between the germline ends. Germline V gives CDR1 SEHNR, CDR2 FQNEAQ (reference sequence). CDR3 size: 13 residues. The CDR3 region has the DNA TGTGCCAGCAGTCCTCGGGGGCCAGATACGCAGTATTTT. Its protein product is CASSPRGPDTQYF.

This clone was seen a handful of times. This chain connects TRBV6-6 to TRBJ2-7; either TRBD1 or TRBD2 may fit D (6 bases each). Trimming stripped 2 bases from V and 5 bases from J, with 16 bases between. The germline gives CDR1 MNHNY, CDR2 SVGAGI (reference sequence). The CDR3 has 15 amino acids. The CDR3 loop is CASSYTGAGGDEQYF. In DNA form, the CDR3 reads TGTGCCAGCAGTTACACAGGTGCCGGGGGCGACGAGCAGTACTTC.

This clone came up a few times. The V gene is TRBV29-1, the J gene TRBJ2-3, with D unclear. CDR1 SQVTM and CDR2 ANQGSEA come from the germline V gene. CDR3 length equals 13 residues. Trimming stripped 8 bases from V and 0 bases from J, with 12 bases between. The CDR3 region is CSLTSPSTDTQYF. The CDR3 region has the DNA TGCAGCTTGACCAGTCCTAGCACAGATACGCAGTATTTT.

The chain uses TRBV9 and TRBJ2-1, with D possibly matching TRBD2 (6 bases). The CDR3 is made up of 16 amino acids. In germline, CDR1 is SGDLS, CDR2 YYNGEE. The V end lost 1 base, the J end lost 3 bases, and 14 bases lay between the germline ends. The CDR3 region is CASSVTFGRGYNEQFF. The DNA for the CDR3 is TGTGCCAGCAGCGTAACATTTGGGCGGGGCTACAATGAGCAGTTCTTC.

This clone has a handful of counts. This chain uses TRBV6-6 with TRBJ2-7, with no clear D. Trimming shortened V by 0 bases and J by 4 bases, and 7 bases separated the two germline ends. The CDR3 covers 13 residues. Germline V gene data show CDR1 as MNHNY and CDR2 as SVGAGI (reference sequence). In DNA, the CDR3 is TGTGCCAGCAGTTACTCAGTAGCTTACGAGCAGTACTTC. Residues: CASSYSVAYEQYF.

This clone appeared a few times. The CDR3 loop reads CASSLIGPNEKLFF. DNA of the CDR3: TGCGCCAGCAGCTTGATAGGTCCCAATGAAAAACTGTTTTTT. The chain joins TRBV5-1 to TRBJ1-4; D not resolved. Germline lookup yields CDR1 SGHRS and CDR2 YFSETQ. Trimming stripped 1 base from V and 5 bases from J, with 9 bases between. The CDR3 contains 14 residues.

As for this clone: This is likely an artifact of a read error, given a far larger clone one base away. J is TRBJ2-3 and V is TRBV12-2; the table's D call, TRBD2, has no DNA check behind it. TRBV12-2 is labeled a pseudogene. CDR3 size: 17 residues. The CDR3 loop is CACRLMNGGRPPDTQYF. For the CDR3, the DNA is TGTGCATGTCGCTTAATGAATGGCGGGAGGCCCCCAGATACGCAGTATTTT.

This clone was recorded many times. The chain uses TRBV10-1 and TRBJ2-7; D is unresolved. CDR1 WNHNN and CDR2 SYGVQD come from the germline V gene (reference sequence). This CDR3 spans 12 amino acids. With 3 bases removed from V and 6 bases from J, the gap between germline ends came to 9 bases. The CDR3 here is CASSDYGSEQYF. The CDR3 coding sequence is TGCGCCAGCAGTGATTATGGATCCGAGCAGTACTTC.

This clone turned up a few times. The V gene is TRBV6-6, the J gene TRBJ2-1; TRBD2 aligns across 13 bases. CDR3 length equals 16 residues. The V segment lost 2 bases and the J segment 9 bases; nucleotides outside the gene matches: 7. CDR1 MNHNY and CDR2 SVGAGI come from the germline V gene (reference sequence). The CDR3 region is CASSYGGTSGNSEQFF. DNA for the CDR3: TGTGCCAGCAGTTACGGGGGGACTAGCGGGAACAGTGAGCAGTTCTTC.

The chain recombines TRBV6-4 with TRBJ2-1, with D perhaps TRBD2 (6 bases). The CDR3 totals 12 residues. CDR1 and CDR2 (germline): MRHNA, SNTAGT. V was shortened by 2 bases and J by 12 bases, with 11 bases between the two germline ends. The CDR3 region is CASSDIAARQFF. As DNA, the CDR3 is TGTGCCAGCAGTGACATAGCGGCAAGGCAGTTCTTC.

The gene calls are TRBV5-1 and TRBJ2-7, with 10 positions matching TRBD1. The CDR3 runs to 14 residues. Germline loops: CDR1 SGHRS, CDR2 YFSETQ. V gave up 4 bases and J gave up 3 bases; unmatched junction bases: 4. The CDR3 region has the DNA TGCGCCAGCAGCGGCGGGACAGGGGACTACGAGCAGTACTTC. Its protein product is CASSGGTGDYEQYF.

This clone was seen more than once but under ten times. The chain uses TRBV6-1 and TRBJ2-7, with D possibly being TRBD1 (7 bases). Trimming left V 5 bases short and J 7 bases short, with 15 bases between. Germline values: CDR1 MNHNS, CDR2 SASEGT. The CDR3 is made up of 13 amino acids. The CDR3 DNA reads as TGTGCCAGCAGTTATAACAGGGGAGGTGAGCAGTACTTC. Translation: CASSYNRGGEQYF.